Listed here are 7 T cell receptor beta chains from one sample, sequenced in a study of blood T cell repertoires in COVID-19. Data came from immunoSEQ multiplex PCR; TCRdb stores just in-frame clones and leaves some out. The sample lists 150,000 to 200,000 clones; about nine tenths were seen once. Input material: peripheral blood. Receptors originate from a man aged 55-75 years with active or convalescent COVID-19.

V usage is TRBV10-1 and J usage is TRBJ2-7, with 8 bases that match TRBD1. This CDR3 is built from 15 residues. The V segment lost 4 bases and the J segment 6 bases; nucleotides outside the gene matches: 11. The germline CDR1 and CDR2 sequences are WNHNN and SYGVQD (reference sequence). This CDR3 is CASSGYRGRQAEQYF. The CDR3 DNA reads as TGCGCCAGCAGTGGATACAGGGGGAGACAAGCCGAGCAGTACTTC.

The chain is built from TRBV24-1 and TRBJ1-1; D ambiguous. The CDR3 consists of 12 residues. Germline CDR1 KGHDR, CDR2 SFDVKD. Trimming shortened V by 7 bases and J by 9 bases, and 14 bases separated the two germline ends. The CDR3 DNA reads as TGTGCCACCAGGGGAACGGGAGGAAAAGCTTTCTTT. This sequence encodes CATRGTGGKAFF.

The chain uses TRBV5-4 and TRBJ2-7, with D possibly matching TRBD2 (5 bases). This CDR3 is 15 amino acids long. Trimming shortened V by 2 bases and J by 4 bases, and 16 bases separated the two germline ends. Germline-derived CDR1 and CDR2 are SGHNT and YYREEE (reference sequence). The chain's CDR3 is CASSFQLGRRYEQYF. CDR3 bases: TGTGCCAGCAGCTTCCAACTAGGACGCCGGTACGAGCAGTACTTC.

The gene calls are TRBV27 and TRBJ1-2; tentatively, D is TRBD1 (6 bases). Germline CDR1 MNHEY, CDR2 SMNVEV (reference sequence). The CDR3 extends over 15 amino acids. Trimming removed 10 bases from V and 2 bases from J, with 20 bases in between. The CDR3 spells CATRGHAGTNYGYTF. CDR3 nucleotide sequence: TGTGCCACCAGGGGTCATGCAGGAACCAACTATGGCTACACCTTC.

V and J are TRBV30 and TRBJ1-4; the D gene is possibly TRBD1 (6 bases). V was shortened by 8 bases and J by 7 bases, with 14 bases between the two germline ends. Per germline, CDR1 GTSNPN and CDR2 SVGIG (reference sequence). There are 12 residues in the CDR3. The CDR3 loop reads CAANRVREKLFF. The CDR3 nucleotides are TGTGCCGCAAACAGGGTGCGTGAAAAACTGTTTTTT.

This sequence joins TRBV5-1 and TRBJ2-2, with D perhaps TRBD1 (5 bases). V lost 1 base, J lost 6 bases, and 10 bases lay in between. The CDR3 is made up of 14 amino acids. Germline V gives CDR1 SGHRS, CDR2 YFSETQ. The CDR3 here is CASSLTGTAGELFF. DNA for the CDR3: TGCGCCAGCAGCTTGACAGGAACGGCCGGGGAGCTGTTTTTT.

The chain links TRBV5-8 to TRBJ2-1; D remains ambiguous. CDR1 SGHTS and CDR2 YDEGEE come from the germline V gene. The V gene lost 2 bases and the J gene lost 0 bases, with 12 bases spanning the gap. The CDR3 runs to 16 residues. CDR3 coding DNA: TGTGCCAGCAGCTTAAGACTCCTGAGCTCCTACAATGAGCAGTTCTTC. Amino acid sequence: CASSLRLLSSYNEQFF.